The sample holds many counts of the clone carrying this T cell receptor beta chain. Its antigen is undetermined. The data were taken from a study of regulatory T cells in long-lasting Graves disease. Findings and caveats of the study: Persistent disease was characterized by preferential usage of TRBV28, TRBJ1-2 and TRBJ2-5.

The time point: persistent/refractory GD, antithyroid drugs over 5 years with positive TRAb. TCR sequences were obtained from RNA taken from PBMCs. CDR3 size: 13 residues. The germline V gene encodes CDR1 SNHLY and CDR2 FYNNEI. With 8 bases clipped from V and 5 bases from J, the junction kept 8 bases outside the gene matches. The TCR beta library used iRepertoire HTBI primers with Arm-PCR amplification of CDR3. In the original analysis: Identified across the samples were 55 to 75 TRBV segments and about 15 TRBJ segments. Using its own MiXCR run on the multiplex PCR reads, TCRdb lists one record per CDR3 protein. What appears here as the V and J calls and clone size reflects TCRdb's work, not the paper's. The table includes 350,000 to 450,000 distinct CDR3 sequences, less than 30% detected once.

The sample here was peripheral blood mononuclear cells (PBMCs), taken when the disease was refractory, from a patient treated with antithyroid drugs. The chain couples TRBV2 to TRBJ1-1; 7 nucleotides line up with TRBD1. The TCR comes from a woman aged 40 to 50 with Graves disease. The CDR3 DNA sequence: TGTGCCAGCCATCTGACAGGGAATACTGAAGCTTTCTTT. Translation gives CASHLTGNTEAFF.